Below are 11 T cell receptor beta chains sequenced from a single sample in a study of cytomegalovirus exposure and HLA in healthy donors. Amplification used 60 Vbeta primers and 13 Jbeta primers. The data were produced by immunoSEQ multiplex PCR, yet TCRdb's version contains in-frame clones alone and is incomplete. The sample consists of 100,000 to 150,000 clones, 60% to 85% of them appearing once. Sequenced sample: PBMCs. The receptors derive from a man aged 50-60 years in good health and CMV-seronegative.

This clone was seen once. J is TRBJ1-1 and V is TRBV7-2, with 9 bases lining up with TRBD1. Germline trimming cut 6 bases from V and 6 bases from J; bases unmatched to any gene: 8. This CDR3 spans 14 amino acids. In germline, CDR1 is SGHTA, CDR2 FQGNSA. The chain's CDR3 is CASRPGQGSAEAFF. The CDR3 DNA is TGTGCCAGCAGACCGGGACAGGGAAGCGCTGAAGCTTTCTTT.

The CDR3 DNA follows: TGTGCCAGCAGCCAAGATCAGTGGGCCGAATACACAGATACGCAGTATTTT. Its protein product is CASSQDQWAEYTDTQYF. The chain employs TRBV4-2 and TRBJ2-3, with D uncertain. The CDR3 covers 17 residues. Germline V CDR1 and CDR2: LGHNA, YNFKEQ. Trimming stripped 0 bases from V and 2 bases from J, with 15 bases between.

The V and J genes are TRBV4-3 and TRBJ2-3, with TRBD1 identical over 7 bases. Germline CDR1 reads LGHNA; CDR2 reads YSLEER. The CDR3 length is 13 residues. With 3 bases clipped from V and 8 bases from J, the junction kept 5 bases outside the gene matches. The CDR3 region has the DNA TGCGCCAGCAGCCAGACAGGGTTGGGTACGCAGTATTTT. Translating it yields CASSQTGLGTQYF.

The rearrangement uses TRBV7-8 and TRBJ1-2, with a possible D match to TRBD1 (6 bases). The CDR3 sequence is 15 residues long. Germline V gene data show CDR1 as SGHVS and CDR2 as FQNEAQ. Trimming left V 5 bases short and J 3 bases short, with 16 bases between. CDR3: CASSPSSGGDYGYTF. The CDR3 bases are TGTGCCAGCAGCCCGAGTTCGGGGGGCGACTATGGCTACACCTTC.

CDR3 loop: CASSEISPNYGYTF. The CDR3 coding sequence is TGTGCCAGCAGTGAAATATCCCCTAACTATGGCTACACCTTC. V usage is TRBV6-1 and J usage is TRBJ1-2, with D uncertain. V was pared by 2 bases and J by 0 bases, with 7 bases between. Germline V gene lookup returns CDR1 MNHNS and CDR2 SASEGT. CDR3 size: 14 residues.

The V gene is TRBV25-1, the J gene TRBJ1-2; D remains unclear. Germline CDR1 reads MGHDK; CDR2 reads SYGVNS. Trimming shortened V by 4 bases and J by 4 bases, and 16 bases separated the two germline ends. CDR3 size: 15 residues. The CDR3 is CASSGTSQEVYGYTF. In nucleotides, the CDR3 is TGTGCCAGCAGTGGAACGTCCCAAGAGGTCTATGGCTACACCTTC.

The chain employs TRBV11-3 and TRBJ1-1, with 8 bases lining up with TRBD1. The germline V gene encodes CDR1 SGHNT and CDR2 YENEEA. The CDR3 has 15 amino acids. V lost 0 bases and J lost 5; bases outside the gene matches: 5. For the CDR3, the DNA is TGTGCCAGCAGCTTAGAACCAGGGGGCCTTACTGAAGCTTTCTTT. It specifies CASSLEPGGLTEAFF. Complete variable domain (other parts from reference TRBV11-3 and TRBJ1-1): EAGVVQSPRYKIIEKKQPVAFWCNPISGHNTLYWYLQNLGQGPELLIRYENEEAVDDSQLPKDRFSAERLKGVDSTLKIQPAELGDSAVYLCASSLEPGGLTEAFFGQGTRLTVV.

The chain is built from TRBV9 and TRBJ2-5, with 9 bases fitting TRBD1. This CDR3 has 15 residues. Trimming took 4 bases from V and 3 from J; bases not matched to a gene: 7. Germline CDR1 SGDLS, CDR2 YYNGEE. CDR3 bases: TGTGCCAGCAGCCAAGGAACAGGGGGCAAAGAGACCCAGTACTTC. Protein: CASSQGTGGKETQYF.

V is TRBV15 and J is TRBJ2-5; 7 bases align to TRBD1. J was trimmed by 0 bases and V by 6 bases; bases with no gene match: 13. This CDR3 is 17 amino acids long. CDR1 and CDR2 from the germline V gene are LNHNV and YYDKDF (reference sequence). CDR3 sequence (DNA): TGTGCCACCAGATTAGAGGTCTTACAGGGGTACCAAGAGACCCAGTACTTC. Amino acids: CATRLEVLQGYQETQYF. Drawing the rest from reference TRBV15 and TRBJ2-5, the complete variable domain is DAMVIQNPRYQVTQFGKPVTLSCSQTLNHNVMYWYQQKSSQAPKLLFHYYDKDFNNEADTPDNFQSRRPNTSFCFLDIRSPGLGDTAMYLCATRLEVLQGYQETQYFGPGTRLLVL.

The CDR3 region is CASSVDRDRGPRDTQYF. In DNA, the CDR3 is TGTGCCAGCAGCGTAGACCGGGACAGGGGTCCCAGAGATACGCAGTATTTT. The J gene is TRBJ2-3, the V gene TRBV7-9, with 10 bases lining up with TRBD1. Germline trimming cut 5 bases from V and 5 bases from J; bases unmatched to any gene: 13. The CDR3 has 17 amino acids. The germline V gene encodes CDR1 SEHNR and CDR2 FQNEAQ (reference sequence).

This clone was seen only a few times. The same CDR3 can be traced to other DNA sequences in this sample. CDR3 DNA: TGTGCCAGCTCACCAGGGACAGGGAATTATGGCTACACCTTC. Its translation: CASSPGTGNYGYTF. The chain uses TRBV18 and TRBJ1-2; 9 nucleotides match TRBD1. The CDR3 is 14 amino acids. Germline V lookup: CDR1 KGHSH, CDR2 LQKENI. The V and J ends lost 2 bases and 5 bases, in that order; junction bases with no gene match: 3.